The subject of this entry is one T cell receptor beta chain. Its antigen is unknown. The data were obtained in a study of radiation and T cells in renal cell carcinoma. Unmatched junction bases numbered 3, after V lost 4 bases and J lost 7 bases. Germline V gene lookup returns CDR1 SGHNT and CDR2 YENEEA. CDR3 length: 14 residues. Time point noted: blood 4 weeks post-SBRT, at nephrectomy. Treatment: 15 Gy SBRT to primary tumor, nephrectomy 4 weeks later. The patient's renal cell carcinoma had clear cell pathology. The data were produced by immunoSEQ multiplex PCR, yet TCRdb's version contains in-frame clones alone and is incomplete. Of 150,000 or so clones listed, about 87% are singletons. Study observations and caveats: Top tumor clonotypes rose in blood 2 weeks post-radiation, then contracted. No pretreatment tumor biopsies were available for baseline clonotypes.

The sample here was blood, taken from a patient whose treatment included radiotherapy and nephrectomy. The sequence came from a woman aged 50 to 60 with renal cell carcinoma. The V call is TRBV11-3, the J call TRBJ2-5; 13 bases agree with TRBD2. CDR3: CASSSRTSGGTQYF. CDR3 bases: TGTGCCAGCAGCTCTAGGACTAGCGGGGGGACCCAGTACTTC.